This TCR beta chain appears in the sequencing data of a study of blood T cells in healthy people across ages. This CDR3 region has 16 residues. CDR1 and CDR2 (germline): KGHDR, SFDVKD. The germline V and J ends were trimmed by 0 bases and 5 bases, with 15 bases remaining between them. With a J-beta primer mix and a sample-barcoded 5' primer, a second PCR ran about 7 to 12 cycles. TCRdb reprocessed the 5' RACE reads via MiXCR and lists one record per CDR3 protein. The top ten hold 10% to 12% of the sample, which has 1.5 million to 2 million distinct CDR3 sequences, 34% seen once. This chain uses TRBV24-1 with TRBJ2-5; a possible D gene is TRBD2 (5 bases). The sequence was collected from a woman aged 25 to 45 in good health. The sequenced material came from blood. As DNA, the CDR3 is TGTGCCACCAGTGATTTGACCAGCGGCCTTTGGGAGACCCAGTACTTC. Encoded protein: CATSDLTSGLWETQYF.